This T cell receptor (beta chain) was identified during a study of cytomegalovirus exposure and HLA in healthy donors. Study results and caveats: There were about 160 TCR beta chains listed as cytomegalovirus-associated.

Worth noting for this clone: Its antigen remains unknown.

Libraries were prepared by immunoSEQ multiplex PCR; TCRdb keeps only in-frame clonotypes and omits some of them. The sample yields 97,000 or so clones, about 95% seen once. Germline CDR1 and CDR2: LGHNT and FRNRAP. The ends were cut back, 1 base at V and 6 bases at J, with 7 bases in the middle. The CDR3 has 13 amino acids. V is TRBV12-5 and J is TRBJ2-1; unclear D gene. The specimen was PBMCs. The sequence came from a woman between 18 and 30 years old in good health and CMV-seronegative. CDR3 sequence (DNA): TGTGCTAGTGGTTTGGACAGTCTCAATGAGCAGTTCTTC. It specifies CASGLDSLNEQFF.